This T cell receptor (beta chain) was captured in a study of blood T cell repertoires in COVID-19. Overall study: Nucleic acid was either cDNA or gDNA, and it came from T cells, B-cell-depleted T cells, or PBMCs.

Recovery meant two consecutive negative NP/OP PCR tests, professional clearance, or resolved symptoms. CDR1 and CDR2 from the germline V gene are SNHLY and FYNNEI. Trimming took off 5 bases at V and 1 base at J, with 12 bases between the two ends. CDR3 length: 15 amino acids. This clone has a handful of counts. In the study's own analysis: Reference gene primer amplification gave nucleated cell count estimates. This table comes from immunoSEQ multiplex PCR, and its TCRdb copy is limited to in-frame clones, with some not included. V and J calls and clone size come straight from that table; D and trimming were deduced from the DNA. The repertoire holds hundreds of thousands of clones, around 86% seen once, with roughly 1.6% in the top ten.

V and J are TRBV2 and TRBJ2-1; TRBD2 might be the D (6 bases). Input material: PBMCs or T cells enriched from blood (not recorded which). The receptor's source is a woman aged 50 to 60 who had recovered from COVID-19. The CDR3, as DNA: TGTGCCAGCAGTCCGCGGGGCGGTTCCTACAATGAGCAGTTCTTC. This encodes CASSPRGGSYNEQFF.